This entry features one T cell receptor beta chain sequence. These data are taken from a study of blood T cells in healthy people across ages. Between the trimmed V and J ends, which lost 0 bases and 0 bases, there was a span of 12 bases. The CDR3 loop spans 17 amino acids. CDR1 is DFQATT and CDR2 is SNEGSKA in the germline V gene (reference sequence). Alongside a J-beta primer mix, a sample-barcoded 5' primer served in a second PCR lasting roughly 6 to 11 cycles. TCRdb re-analysed the 5' RACE reads in MiXCR, keeping a single row per CDR3 protein. Among 650,000 to 800,000 distinct CDR3 sequences listed, 44% were seen once.

This chain links TRBV20-1 with TRBJ1-6; D is ambiguous. Specimen: blood. The receptor's source is a man aged 55 to 69 in good health. CDR3 sequence reads: CSARDAVLSSYNSPLHF. The CDR3 nucleotides read TGCAGTGCTAGAGATGCCGTCTTGAGCTCCTATAATTCACCCCTCCACTTT.